The next 12 T cell receptor beta chains were all read from a single sample in a study of vaccination effects on CD4 cells after COVID-19 (dated by TCRdb to the early 2020s). Libraries were prepared through the immunoSEQ multiplex PCR assay. TCRdb re-hosts the immuneACCESS table, in-frame sequences only. Its copies lack some clones; in the studies checked, an unresolved V gene accounts for under half of them, and the cause for the rest is not known. The sample table shows 10,000 to 13,000 clones, and roughly 70% are seen once. The ten largest account for 24% of the sample. In the ViraFEST assay, PBMC were stimulated with viral peptide pools, and TCR sequencing was then used to find antigen-specific CD4+ T cell clonotypes based on their expansion. After less than eleven days of culture, CD4+ T cells were isolated with the EasySep CD4+ T cell isolation kit. No cognate antigen is known for these TCRs.

Material: CD4+ T cells from PBMCs cultured with HCoV-229E spike peptides, obtained before COVID-19 vaccination. The cell subset or site label on this specimen signifies: HCoV-229E spike overlapping peptide pool stimulation. All receptors derive from a human donor who received a COVID-19 vaccine.

V usage is TRBV28 and J usage is TRBJ1-1, with TRBD1 as a possible D gene (5 bases). Germline values: CDR1 MDHEN, CDR2 SYDVKM. Trimming removed 7 bases at V and 5 bases at J, with 17 bases between. The CDR3 extends over 14 amino acids. The CDR3 DNA follows: TGTGCCAGCAACCCACCCCGGGGGGGGACTGAAGCTTTCTTT. It specifies CASNPPRGGTEAFF.

The genes are TRBV28 and TRBJ2-7; D not certain. CDR3 size: 13 residues. V lost 5 bases and J 2 bases, leaving 10 bases between the germline ends. Germline V gene lookup returns CDR1 MDHEN and CDR2 SYDVKM. CDR3 nucleotides: TGTGCCAGCAGTCCCGACCTAACCTACGAGCAGTACTTC. It codes for CASSPDLTYEQYF. Using reference TRBV28 and TRBJ2-7 for the parts outside the CDR3, the full variable domain is DVKVTQSSRYLVKRTGEKVFLECVQDMDHENMFWYRQDPGLGLRLIYFSYDVKMKEKGDIPEGYSVSREKKERFSLILESASTNQTSMYLCASSPDLTYEQYFGPGTRLTVT.

This chain connects TRBV6-1 to TRBJ2-7; possible D gene TRBD2, 6 bases. Germline V CDR1 and CDR2: MNHNS, SASEGT. CDR3 size: 13 residues. Trimming took off 2 bases at V and 4 bases at J, with 9 bases between the two ends. The CDR3 DNA sequence: TGTGCCAGCAGTGAACAGGGAGGTTACGAGCAGTACTTC. Translated: CASSEQGGYEQYF.

This clone was observed a handful of times. The chain links TRBV12-3 or TRBV12-4 to TRBJ2-2, with no clear D. This CDR3 comprises 12 residues. V lost 6 bases and J lost 4, with 6 bases in between. The DNA of the CDR3 is TGTGCCAGCAGCTTACTCACCGGGGAGCTGTTTTTT. Its protein is CASSLLTGELFF.

The V and J genes are TRBV28 and TRBJ2-7; the D gene is possibly TRBD1 (6 bases). The CDR3 contains 11 residues. The V gene's germline CDR1 is MDHEN and CDR2 SYDVKM. V lost 6 bases and J lost 9, with 12 bases in between. CDR3 sequence: CASRGASRQYF. The DNA of the CDR3 is TGTGCCAGCAGGGGGGCCTCCAGGCAGTACTTC.

This chain joins TRBV4-3 and TRBJ1-6; the D gene is possibly TRBD1 (6 bases). V gave up 0 bases and J gave up 10 bases, with 13 bases separating them. The CDR3 is made up of 15 amino acids. Germline V gene data show CDR1 as LGHNA and CDR2 as YSLEER. The CDR3 sequence is CASSQERGGGSPLHF. The CDR3 nucleotides are TGCGCCAGCAGCCAAGAGCGCGGGGGCGGGTCACCCCTCCACTTT.

CDR3 nucleotides: TGTGCCACCAGCAGCAACCAGGGGGCACCCGGGGAGCTGTTTTTT. Residues: CATSSNQGAPGELFF. The chain employs TRBV15 and TRBJ2-2; 8 bases match TRBD1. V dropped 3 bases and J dropped 6; count of bases not matched to a gene: 6. This CDR3 contains 15 residues. CDR1 LNHNV and CDR2 YYDKDF come from the germline V gene (reference sequence).

V and J are TRBV11-2 and TRBJ1-5; no firm D call. Trimming left V 0 bases short and J 6 bases short, with 12 bases between. The CDR3 contains 15 residues. CDR1 is SGHAT, CDR2 FQNNGV, per germline. The DNA for the CDR3 is TGTGCCAGCAGCTTAGATCCTGGGGAAAGTCAGCCCCAGCATTTT. This encodes CASSLDPGESQPQHF.

The chain combines TRBV7-9 with TRBJ1-1; D is uncertain. The CDR3 is made up of 12 amino acids. CDR1 and CDR2 (germline): SEHNR, FQNEAQ (reference sequence). Trimming left V 1 base short and J 4 bases short, with 4 bases between. The CDR3 coding sequence is TGTGCCAGCAGCTTAGATGGCACTGAAGCTTTCTTT. Protein product: CASSLDGTEAFF.

This chain joins TRBV6-5 and TRBJ1-6; D is unclear. The CDR3 contains 14 residues. V was shortened by 8 bases and J by 0 bases, with 8 bases between the two germline ends. Germline lookup yields CDR1 MNHEY and CDR2 SVGAGI. The CDR3 region is CASVESSYNSPLHF. The CDR3 DNA follows: TGTGCCAGCGTTGAAAGCTCCTATAATTCACCCCTCCACTTT.

CDR3 region: CASSPGLLLNNEQFF. Written as DNA, the CDR3 is TGTGCCAGCTCACCGGGACTCCTATTAAACAATGAGCAGTTCTTC. This rearrangement joins TRBV18 to TRBJ2-1, with a weak D call TRBD2 (6 bases). V was clipped by 3 bases and J by 5 bases, with 14 bases between them. The CDR3 totals 15 residues. CDR1 is KGHSH and CDR2 is LQKENI in the germline V gene.

The V gene is TRBV5-1, the J gene TRBJ2-7; D possibly corresponds to TRBD1 (5 bases). The CDR3 has 15 amino acids. Trimming left V 5 bases short and J 0 bases short, with 15 bases between. From germline, CDR1 is SGHRS and CDR2 YFSETQ. The CDR3 coding sequence is TGCGCCAGCAGGAGGCAGGCAGACAGCTCCTACGAGCAGTACTTC. Its translation is CASRRQADSSYEQYF.